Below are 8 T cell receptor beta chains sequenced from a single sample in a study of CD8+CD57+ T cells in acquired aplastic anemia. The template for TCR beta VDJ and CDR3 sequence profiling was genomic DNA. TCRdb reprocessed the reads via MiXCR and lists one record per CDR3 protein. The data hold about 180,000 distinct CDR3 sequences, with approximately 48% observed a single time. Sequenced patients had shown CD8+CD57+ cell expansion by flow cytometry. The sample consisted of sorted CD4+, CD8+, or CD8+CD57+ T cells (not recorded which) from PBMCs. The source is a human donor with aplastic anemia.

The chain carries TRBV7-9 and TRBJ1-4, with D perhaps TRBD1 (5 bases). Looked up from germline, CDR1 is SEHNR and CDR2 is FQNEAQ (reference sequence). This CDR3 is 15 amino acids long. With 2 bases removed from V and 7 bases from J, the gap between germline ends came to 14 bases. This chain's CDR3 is CASSLPGAVGEKLFF. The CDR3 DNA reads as TGTGCCAGCAGCTTACCCGGGGCGGTGGGTGAAAAACTGTTTTTT.

Here the CDR3 DNA reads TGCAGTTCCTCGGCTAGCGGGAGGTTCAGCACAGATACGCAGTATTTT. Protein: CSSSASGRFSTDTQYF. The chain recombines TRBV20-1 with TRBJ2-3; 11 bases match TRBD2. Germline values: CDR1 DFQATT, CDR2 SNEGSKA (reference sequence). V lost 8 bases and J lost 0; bases outside the gene matches: 10. The CDR3 has 16 amino acids.

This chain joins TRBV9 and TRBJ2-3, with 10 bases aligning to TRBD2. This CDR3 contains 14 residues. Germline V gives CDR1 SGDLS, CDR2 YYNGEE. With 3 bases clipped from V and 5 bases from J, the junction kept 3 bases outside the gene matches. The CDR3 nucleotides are TGTGCCAGCAGCGCTAGCGGGAGAGTAGATACGCAGTATTTT. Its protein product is CASSASGRVDTQYF.

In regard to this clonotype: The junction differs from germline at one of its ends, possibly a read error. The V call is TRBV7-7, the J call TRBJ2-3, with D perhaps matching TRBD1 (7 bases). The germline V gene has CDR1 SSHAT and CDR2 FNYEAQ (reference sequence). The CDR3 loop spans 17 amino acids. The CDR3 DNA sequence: TGTGCTAGCAGCTTAGCGGATGTCGACAGGGTAACAGATACGCAGTATTTT. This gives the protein CASSLADVDRVTDTQYF.

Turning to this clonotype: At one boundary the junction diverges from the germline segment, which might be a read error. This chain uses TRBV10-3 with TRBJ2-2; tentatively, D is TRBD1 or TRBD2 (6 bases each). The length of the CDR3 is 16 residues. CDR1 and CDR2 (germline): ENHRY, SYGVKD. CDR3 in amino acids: CAISVGGSGATGELFF. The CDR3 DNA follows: TGTGCAATCAGTGTCGGGGGCTCTGGGGCGACCGGGGAGCTGTTTTTT.

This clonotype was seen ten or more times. DNA for the CDR3: TGCAGTGCTAGAGATAACTTGCCGTCCCAAGGGGTCTACTATGGCTACACCTTC. Translating it yields CSARDNLPSQGVYYGYTF. This rearrangement joins TRBV20-1 to TRBJ1-2; weak D call: TRBD1 (5 bases). Deletions cut 0 bases from V and 3 bases from J, with 23 bases between. Per germline, CDR1 DFQATT and CDR2 SNEGSKA (reference sequence). The CDR3 extends over 18 amino acids.

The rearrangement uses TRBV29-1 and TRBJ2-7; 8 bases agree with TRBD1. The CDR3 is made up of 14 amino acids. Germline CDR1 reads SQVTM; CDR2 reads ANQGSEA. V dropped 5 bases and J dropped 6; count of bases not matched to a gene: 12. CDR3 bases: TGCAGCGTTTCCCCGTCCGGGACAGGCCGCGAGCAGTACTTC. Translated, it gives CSVSPSGTGREQYF.

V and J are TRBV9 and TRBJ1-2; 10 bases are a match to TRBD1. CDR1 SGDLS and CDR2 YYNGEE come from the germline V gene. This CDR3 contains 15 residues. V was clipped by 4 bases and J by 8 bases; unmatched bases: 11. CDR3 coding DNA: TGTGCCAGCAGCCCCGGGACAGGGGAATCGGGAGGCTACACCTTC. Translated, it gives CASSPGTGESGGYTF. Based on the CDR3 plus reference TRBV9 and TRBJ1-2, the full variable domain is DSGVTQTPKHLITATGQRVTLRCSPRSGDLSVYWYQQSLDQGLQFLIQYYNGEERAKGNILERFSAQQFPDLHSELNLSSLELGDSALYFCASSPGTGESGGYTFGSGTRLTVV.